A single sample is the source of the 32 T cell receptor beta chains below, sequenced in a study of prognosis after radiotherapy for stage I lung cancer. Genomic DNA served as the source from which two-round multiplex PCR generated TCR beta CDR3 amplicons. Each TRBV and TRBJ gene had its own primer in the first PCR round. TCRdb processed the multiplex PCR reads anew with MiXCR; each CDR3 protein has one entry. This table has fewer than 30,000 distinct CDR3 sequences, around 46% appearing once. The source was PBMCs, collected before or after stereotactic body radiation therapy (not recorded which). These receptors were taken from a donor of 50 years or more with non-small cell lung cancer.

Many counts were recorded for this clonotype. The CDR3 is CASSPNTDTQYF. The DNA of the CDR3 is TGTGCCAGCAGCCCTAACACAGATACGCAGTATTTT. This chain joins TRBV9 and TRBJ2-3; D is unclear. There are 12 residues in the CDR3. Between the trimmed V and J ends, which lost 4 bases and 2 bases, there was a span of 5 bases. CDR1 and CDR2 (germline): SGDLS, YYNGEE. Full variable domain (missing parts from reference TRBV9 and TRBJ2-3): DSGVTQTPKHLITATGQRVTLRCSPRSGDLSVYWYQQSLDQGLQFLIQYYNGEERAKGNILERFSAQQFPDLHSELNLSSLELGDSALYFCASSPNTDTQYFGPGTRLTVL.

This chain joins TRBV7-2 and TRBJ2-6, with D uncertain. Germline V lookup: CDR1 SGHTA, CDR2 FQGNSA. CDR3 length: 14 amino acids. Trimming stripped 6 bases from V and 7 bases from J, with 13 bases between. The CDR3 loop is CASSTLSVANVLTF. CDR3 DNA sequence: TGTGCCAGCAGTACCCTCTCTGTCGCCAACGTCCTGACTTTC.

This clonotype appeared many times. The V call is TRBV20-1, the J call TRBJ2-5; no clear D gene. Looked up from germline, CDR1 is DFQATT and CDR2 is SNEGSKA (reference sequence). CDR3 length equals 14 residues. The V and J ends lost 5 bases and 1 base respectively, with 14 bases between them. This CDR3 reads CSAPGSESQETQYF. CDR3 nucleotide sequence: TGCAGTGCTCCCGGGTCGGAGTCCCAAGAGACCCAGTACTTC.

This clonotype was seen repeatedly, ten times or more. The rearrangement uses TRBV5-6 and TRBJ2-7, with D hard to call. V shed 2 bases and J shed 0 bases, with 12 bases lying between them. The CDR3 loop spans 15 amino acids. Germline-derived CDR1 and CDR2 are SGHDT and YYEEEE. CDR3 in amino acids: CASSFLTYSSYEQYF. Written as DNA, the CDR3 is TGTGCCAGCAGCTTCTTGACCTACAGCTCCTACGAGCAGTACTTC.

Only a few counts were recorded for this clonotype. V is TRBV3-1 and J is TRBJ1-2, with a weak D call TRBD1 (5 bases). The CDR3 spans 12 residues. The V end lost 1 base, the J end lost 5 bases, and 5 bases lay between the germline ends. Looked up from germline, CDR1 is LGHDT and CDR2 is YNNKEL (reference sequence). This CDR3 is CASSQGQYGYTF. CDR3 in DNA: TGTGCCAGCAGCCAAGGACAGTATGGCTACACCTTC. The whole variable domain, remainder taken from reference TRBV3-1 and TRBJ1-2, is DTAVSQTPKYLVTQMGNDKSIKCEQNLGHDTMYWYKQDSKKFLKIMFSYNNKELIINETVPNRFSPKSPDKAHLNLHINSLELGDSAVYFCASSQGQYGYTFGSGTRLTVV.

The genes are TRBV20-1 and TRBJ1-5; D is unclear. Germline V gene sequence: CDR1 DFQATT, CDR2 SNEGSKA (reference sequence). V shed 5 bases and J shed 7 bases, with 18 bases lying between them. CDR3 length equals 14 residues. The DNA of the CDR3 is TGCAGTGCTCAGTGGGTGACAAGGAACCAGCCCCAGCATTTT. Amino acids: CSAQWVTRNQPQHF.

Only one count was recorded for this clonotype. A far larger clone is a single base away, which makes a read error likely. This chain links TRBV6-9 with TRBJ2-7; possible D gene TRBD2, 6 bases. The CDR3 is made up of 17 amino acids. From germline, CDR1 is MNHGY and CDR2 SVAAGI. This CDR3 reads CDSSYSRGAGVSYEQYF. CDR3 nucleotides: TGTGACAGCAGTTACTCCCGCGGGGCTGGGGTCTCCTACGAGCAGTACTTC.

The CDR3 reads CASSRERKKGTEAFF. The CDR3 nucleotides are TGCGCCAGCAGCCGAGAAAGAAAAAAGGGCACTGAAGCTTTCTTT. The rearrangement uses TRBV4-1 and TRBJ1-1; D ambiguous. V was clipped by 4 bases and J by 4 bases, with 16 bases between them. Germline V lookup: CDR1 MGHRA, CDR2 YSYEKL. CDR3 length: 15 amino acids.

J is TRBJ2-3 and V is TRBV27; 7 nucleotides align to TRBD2. The V gene end was trimmed by 7 bases and the J gene end by 5 bases; junction bases not matched to a gene: 12. Germline values: CDR1 MNHEY, CDR2 SMNVEV (reference sequence). The CDR3 has 15 amino acids. The chain's CDR3 is CASIQTWAGVDTQYF. CDR3 nucleotides: TGTGCCAGCATCCAGACGTGGGCGGGAGTAGATACGCAGTATTTT.

The table lists this clonotype with many counts. The chain is built from TRBV12-5 and TRBJ2-3; D perhaps matches TRBD1 (5 bases). The germline gives CDR1 LGHNT, CDR2 FRNRAP. The V and J ends lost 0 bases and 5 bases respectively, with 6 bases between them. This CDR3 is 13 amino acids long. The CDR3 region has the DNA TGTGCTAGTGGTTTGGTACAGGTAGATACGCAGTATTTT. It encodes CASGLVQVDTQYF.

The chain employs TRBV6-2 or TRBV6-3 and TRBJ2-7, with 8 positions matching TRBD1. V was pared by 5 bases and J by 2 bases, with 11 bases of the junction left unmatched. The CDR3 contains 16 residues. Germline V gene sequence: CDR1 MNHEY, CDR2 SVGEGT. The CDR3 nucleotides are TGTGCCAGCAGTGCTGACAGGGGTTGGTCAACCTACGAGCAGTACTTC. Translated, it gives CASSADRGWSTYEQYF.

The chain's CDR3 is CASSTPRGFQNTGELFF. In DNA form, the CDR3 reads TGTGCCAGCAGCACGCCTCGTGGGTTCCAGAACACCGGGGAGCTGTTTTTT. V gene TRBV7-2 combines with J gene TRBJ2-2; D is ambiguous. The germline V and J ends were trimmed by 5 bases and 1 base, with 17 bases remaining between them. From germline, CDR1 is SGHTA and CDR2 FQGNSA. The CDR3 totals 17 residues.

This clonotype is labeled medium-sized. The chain recombines TRBV11-3 with TRBJ1-2, with D hard to call. This CDR3 comprises 12 residues. V dropped 6 bases and J dropped 6 bases, with 11 bases sitting between them. Germline CDR1 SGHNT, CDR2 YENEEA. CDR3 residues: CASSSGRDGYTF. The CDR3 DNA reads TGTGCCAGCAGTTCCGGACGGGATGGCTACACCTTC.

Regarding this clonotype: It is likely a read error: a sequence one base away is far more abundant. The CDR3 DNA follows: TGTTCCAGCTCTCCGACGGTAGGGTCGAACACTGAAGCTTTCTTT. This translates into CSSSPTVGSNTEAFF. The chain links TRBV6-8 to TRBJ1-1; the D is unclear. Germline V gene data show CDR1 as MNHGY and CDR2 as SAAAGT. The CDR3 sequence is 15 residues long.

This clonotype was found many times. The V gene is TRBV18, the J gene TRBJ2-7, with TRBD1 identical over 9 bases. Trimming removed 4 bases from V and 2 bases from J; junction bases left unmatched: 6. The germline gives CDR1 KGHSH, CDR2 LQKENI. The CDR3 is 15 residues long. CDR3 bases: TGTGCCAGCTCACTCCGGGACAGGGCCCCCTACGAGCAGTACTTC. As protein: CASSLRDRAPYEQYF. The full variable domain, in which reference TRBV18 and TRBJ2-7 provide the parts outside the CDR3, is NAGVMQNPRHLVRRRGQEARLRCSPMKGHSHVYWYRQLPEEGLKFMVYLQKENIIDESGMPKERFSAEFPKEGPSILRIQQVVRGDSAAYFCASSLRDRAPYEQYFGPGTRLTVT.

This clonotype was found many times. This chain joins TRBV29-1 and TRBJ2-7; possible D gene TRBD2, 5 bases. V was pared by 4 bases and J by 0 bases, with 7 bases between. The CDR3 loop spans 12 amino acids. Per germline, CDR1 SQVTM and CDR2 ANQGSEA. CDR3: CSVGGSSYEQYF. DNA of the CDR3: TGCAGCGTTGGAGGGAGCTCCTACGAGCAGTACTTC.

About this clonotype: This likely stems from a read error, as it lies one base from a far larger clone. The V gene is TRBV7-2, the J gene TRBJ2-7, with D possibly called TRBD1 or TRBD2 (5 bases each). Germline V CDR1 and CDR2: SGHTA, FQGNSA. This CDR3 comprises 14 residues. The CDR3 spells CASSLSATDYEHYF. CDR3 bases: TGTGCCAGCAGCTTATCCGCGACAGACTACGAGCACTACTTC.

The J gene is TRBJ1-1, the V gene TRBV6-9; TRBD1 is a possible D gene (5 bases). V dropped 3 bases and J dropped 5 bases, with 13 bases sitting between them. CDR3 size: 14 residues. The germline V gene has CDR1 MNHGY and CDR2 SVAAGI. CDR3 sequence reads: CASSYVRGTTEAFF. CDR3 DNA: TGTGCCAGCAGTTACGTCCGGGGCACGACTGAAGCTTTCTTT.

There are many counts of this clonotype. The rearrangement joins TRBV11-2 to TRBJ1-5; TRBD1 matches 9 bases. Germline assignment: CDR1 SGHAT and CDR2 FQNNGV. The CDR3 length is 15 residues. Trimming at V came to 1 base and at J to 7 bases, leaving 5 bases not matched to a gene. The CDR3: CASSLGGQGRQPQHF. CDR3 nucleotides: TGTGCCAGCAGCTTAGGGGGACAGGGTAGACAGCCCCAGCATTTT.

This clonotype has more than one count but fewer than ten. Since a far larger clone is one base different, this is likely a read error. The chain links TRBV6-2 or TRBV6-3 to TRBJ1-2, with D hard to call. Looked up from germline, CDR1 is MNHEY and CDR2 is SVGEGT. Trimming left V 5 bases short and J 5 bases short, with 9 bases between. The CDR3 has 12 residues. The CDR3 nucleotides read TGTGCCAGCAGTCTAACCAGTTATGGCTACACCTTC. Its translation is CASSLTSYGYTF.

The chain is built from TRBV4-1 and TRBJ2-3; the D gene is possibly TRBD2 (7 bases). Trimming stripped 0 bases from V and 8 bases from J, with 18 bases between. The CDR3 runs to 16 residues. In germline, CDR1 is MGHRA, CDR2 YSYEKL. CDR3 sequence (DNA): TGCGCCAGCAGCCAAGATCGGGGAGGGGGGCGGGGTACGCAGTATTTT. Residues: CASSQDRGGGRGTQYF.

This chain links TRBV7-3 with TRBJ2-1, with 11 bases fitting TRBD2. The CDR3 loop spans 15 amino acids. CDR1 and CDR2 from the germline V gene are SGHTA and FQGTGA. Trimming cost V 5 bases and J 4 bases; bases outside gene matches: 4. The CDR3 protein is CASSQLAGVYNEQFF. The CDR3 coding sequence is TGTGCCAGCAGCCAACTAGCGGGAGTGTACAATGAGCAGTTCTTC.

In the case of this clonotype: It differs at one base from a far larger clone, so likely a read error. The chain has TRBV6-4 and TRBJ2-7, with 8 bases aligning to TRBD1. Germline-derived CDR1 and CDR2 are MRHNA and SNTAGT. The CDR3 loop spans 13 amino acids. The CDR3 spells CAISRRTGSEQYF. The CDR3 region has the DNA TGTGCCATCAGTAGAAGGACAGGGAGTGAGCAGTACTTC.

V is TRBV11-2 and J is TRBJ2-7; 7 nucleotides align to TRBD2. Germline V gives CDR1 SGHAT, CDR2 FQNNGV. This CDR3 is built from 14 residues. V trimming: 4 bases; J trimming: 3 bases; junction bases outside the gene matches: 6. The CDR3 nucleotides read TGTGCCAGCAGCTCATGGACTAGTAGCTACGAGCAGTACTTC. This codes for CASSSWTSSYEQYF.

This clonotype was seen many times. This chain connects TRBV25-1 to TRBJ2-5; D is ambiguous. The CDR3 covers 17 residues. CDR1 MGHDK and CDR2 SYGVNS come from the germline V gene. V was clipped by 5 bases and J by 3 bases, with 22 bases between them. CDR3 in amino acids: CASSTRPDRRGEETQYF. The CDR3 DNA reads as TGTGCCAGCAGTACCCGTCCCGATCGGCGAGGTGAAGAGACCCAGTACTTC.

This clonotype was seen many times. A much more abundant neighbour one base away suggests this may be a read error. The gene calls are TRBV6-1 and TRBJ2-7; D ambiguous. The CDR3 extends over 13 amino acids. Between the trimmed V and J ends, which lost 7 bases and 2 bases, there was a span of 12 bases. CDR1 is MNHNS, CDR2 SASEGT, per germline. The CDR3 loop reads CASTPAVPYEQYF. DNA for the CDR3: TGTGCCAGCACTCCGGCAGTACCCTACGAGCAGTACTTC.

Points on this clonotype: A read error is possible here, since a much larger clone lies one base away. The chain carries TRBV29-1 and TRBJ2-7, with a possible D match to TRBD1 (6 bases). This CDR3 has 12 residues. Germline CDR1 reads SQVTM; CDR2 reads ANQGSEA. The CDR3 protein is CGVYGQPYEQYF. The CDR3 DNA reads as TGCGGCGTTTATGGACAGCCCTACGAGCAGTACTTC.

The V gene is TRBV28, the J gene TRBJ2-7; unclear D gene. V shed 5 bases and J shed 0 bases, with 29 bases lying between them. The germline CDR1 and CDR2 sequences are MDHEN and SYDVKM. The CDR3 is made up of 20 amino acids. This chain's CDR3 is CASSPLAYGSSWQSSYEQYF. CDR3 sequence (DNA): TGTGCCAGCAGTCCCCTCGCGTACGGTAGTAGCTGGCAAAGCTCCTACGAGCAGTACTTC.

A remark on this clonotype: A much more abundant neighbour one base away suggests this may be a read error. This chain links TRBV5-4 with TRBJ2-1; TRBD2 agrees at 7 bases. Germline-derived CDR1 and CDR2 are SGHNT and YYREEE (reference sequence). V trimming: 0 bases; J trimming: 5 bases; junction bases outside the gene matches: 5. The CDR3 is 15 amino acids. CDR3 sequence (DNA): TGTGCCAGCAGCTTGGATCCGGGGGGTAACAATGAGCAGTTCTTC. As protein: CASSLDPGGNNEQFF. The variable domain in full, with the rest retrieved from reference TRBV5-4 and TRBJ2-1, is ETGVTQSPTHLIKTRGQQVTLRCSSQSGHNTVSWYQQALGQGPQFIFQYYREEENGRGNFPPRFSGLQFPNYSSELNVNALELDDSALYLCASSLDPGGNNEQFFGPGTRLTVL.

This clonotype was observed at least ten times. The genes are TRBV4-3 and TRBJ2-5, with D possibly TRBD1 on 5 matching bases. Germline values: CDR1 LGHNA, CDR2 YSLEER. CDR3 length: 15 amino acids. V lost 0 bases to trimming and J lost 3 bases, with 11 bases between them. Here the CDR3 reads CASSQDRDPEETQYF. CDR3 nucleotide sequence: TGCGCCAGCAGCCAAGACAGGGATCCCGAAGAGACCCAGTACTTC.

This clonotype was counted many times. The chain uses TRBV9 and TRBJ1-2, with 10 positions matching TRBD1. The CDR3 runs 12 residues. The V gene's germline CDR1 is SGDLS and CDR2 YYNGEE. The V gene end was trimmed by 5 bases and the J gene end by 6 bases; junction bases not matched to a gene: 1. This CDR3 reads CASRGTGDGYTF. CDR3 DNA: TGTGCCAGCAGGGGGACAGGGGATGGCTACACCTTC.

The chain carries TRBV6-2 or TRBV6-3 and TRBJ2-1; 8 bases are shared with TRBD2. The germline gives CDR1 MNHEY, CDR2 SVGEGT. V trimming: 6 bases; J trimming: 5 bases; junction bases outside the gene matches: 12. The CDR3 has 16 residues. The CDR3 is CASRRVWTSLHNEQFF. CDR3 sequence (DNA): TGTGCCAGCAGGAGGGTCTGGACTAGCTTGCACAATGAGCAGTTCTTC.